One and the same sample provided the 32 T cell receptor beta chains below, sequenced in a study of cytomegalovirus exposure and HLA in healthy donors. PCR involved 60 Vbeta and 13 Jbeta primers. The assay was immunoSEQ multiplex PCR, and TCRdb's table has in-frame clones only and misses some. The data hold 95,000 to 150,000 clones, with around two thirds observed a single time. Sequencing used PBMCs. These receptors were taken from a woman aged 40 to 55 in good health and CMV-seropositive.

The J gene is TRBJ2-7, the V gene TRBV4-2, with 10 bases that match TRBD1. After removal of 0 bases from V and 3 bases from J, the junction contained 5 bases not matched to a gene. CDR3 length: 16 amino acids. CDR1 LGHNA and CDR2 YNFKEQ come from the germline V gene. The CDR3 region is CASSQDEGQGGYEQYF. DNA of the CDR3: TGTGCCAGCAGCCAAGATGAAGGACAGGGGGGCTACGAGCAGTACTTC.

V and J are TRBV4-1 and TRBJ2-5, with D tentatively TRBD1 (6 bases). CDR1 and CDR2 (germline): MGHRA, YSYEKL. This CDR3 has 15 amino acids. Trimming stripped 0 bases from V and 4 bases from J, with 12 bases between. The CDR3 coding sequence is TGCGCCAGCAGCCAAGATAAGGGCAGGGGAGAGACCCAGTACTTC. Translating it yields CASSQDKGRGETQYF.

The chain has TRBV6-5 and TRBJ2-3, with D tentatively TRBD1 (6 bases). V was clipped by 7 bases and J by 4 bases, with 18 bases between them. Germline assignment: CDR1 MNHEY and CDR2 SVGAGI. This CDR3 region has 15 residues. CDR3 residues: CASTKQGFSADTQYF. DNA of the CDR3: TGTGCCAGCACCAAGCAGGGGTTTTCTGCAGATACGCAGTATTTT.

The CDR3: CASSVGVRGENTYEQYF. Here the CDR3 DNA reads TGTGCCAGCAGCGTAGGGGTGCGGGGCGAGAATACCTACGAGCAGTACTTC. The chain has TRBV9 and TRBJ2-7, with D perhaps matching TRBD2 (6 bases). V lost 0 bases to trimming and J lost 2 bases, with 18 bases between them. CDR3 length equals 17 residues. Germline CDR1 reads SGDLS; CDR2 reads YYNGEE. Based on the CDR3 plus reference TRBV9 and TRBJ2-7, the full variable domain is DSGVTQTPKHLITATGQRVTLRCSPRSGDLSVYWYQQSLDQGLQFLIQYYNGEERAKGNILERFSAQQFPDLHSELNLSSLELGDSALYFCASSVGVRGENTYEQYFGPGTRLTVT.

In regard to this clone: The identical CDR3 is also encoded by other nucleotide sequences in the sample. This chain joins TRBV6-5 and TRBJ2-7, with 10 bases matching TRBD1. The CDR3 runs 15 residues. Trimming took 3 bases from V and 4 from J; bases not matched to a gene: 6. The germline CDR1 and CDR2 sequences are MNHEY and SVGAGI. CDR3 residues: CASSYSPGQGYEQYF. CDR3 in DNA: TGTGCCAGCAGTTATTCCCCGGGACAGGGGTACGAGCAGTACTTC.

This sequence joins TRBV13 and TRBJ2-3, with TRBD2 identical over 13 bases. The junction had 8 bases not matched to a gene; V was cut back by 4 bases and J by 7 bases. This CDR3 contains 16 residues. Germline CDR1 and CDR2: PRHDT and FYEKMQ (reference sequence). The CDR3 spells CASSSPTSGRFNTQYF. The CDR3 bases are TGTGCCAGCAGCTCTCCGACTAGCGGGAGGTTCAATACGCAGTATTTT.

This clone has a handful of counts. V and J are TRBV6-5 and TRBJ2-5, with a tentative D call TRBD2 (7 bases). This CDR3 is 13 amino acids long. V shed 11 bases and J shed 4 bases, with 17 bases lying between them. Germline V gene sequence: CDR1 MNHEY, CDR2 SVGAGI. The CDR3 nucleotides read TGTGCCCTAGGGGAGGGGGATTTAGAGACCCAGTACTTC. Residues: CALGEGDLETQYF.

The chain links TRBV25-1 to TRBJ2-6; TRBD1 aligns across 7 bases. Per the germline V gene, CDR1 is MGHDK and CDR2 is SYGVNS. The trim removed 6 bases at V and 2 bases at J, leaving 4 bases unmatched. This CDR3 has 15 amino acids. The CDR3 loop reads CASRDGQAGANVLTF. For the CDR3, the DNA is TGTGCCAGCAGGGATGGACAGGCTGGGGCCAACGTCCTGACTTTC.

CDR3 DNA: TGTGCCAGCAGCTTAGCGAGGAGCTCCTACGAGCAGTACTTC. Its translation is CASSLARSSYEQYF. The chain recombines TRBV11-2 with TRBJ2-7; no definite D call. V was pared by 1 base and J by 0 bases, with 7 bases between. Germline V gene data show CDR1 as SGHAT and CDR2 as FQNNGV. This CDR3 region has 14 residues.

In this sample, this clone turned up once. The V and J genes are TRBV15 and TRBJ1-5, with D possibly matching TRBD1 (6 bases). Trimming cost V 0 bases and J 4 bases, with 13 bases left between them. The CDR3 runs to 16 residues. CDR1 is LNHNV, CDR2 YYDKDF, per germline (reference sequence). CDR3 amino acids: CATSRDRRGANQPQHF. In DNA, the CDR3 is TGTGCCACCAGCAGAGACCGCAGGGGTGCAAATCAGCCCCAGCATTTT.

The gene calls are TRBV28 and TRBJ1-2; 8 nucleotides line up with TRBD1. The CDR3 extends over 14 amino acids. CDR1 MDHEN and CDR2 SYDVKM come from the germline V gene. V shed 7 bases and J 7 bases; nucleotides not matched to a gene: 11. The CDR3 spells CASNTQGGNGGYTF. In DNA, the CDR3 is TGTGCCAGCAACACACAGGGGGGGAATGGTGGCTACACCTTC.

Only a few counts were recorded for this clone. This chain uses TRBV28 with TRBJ1-2, with D possibly TRBD1 on 5 matching bases. V was trimmed by 3 bases and J by 4 bases, leaving 12 bases between them. The CDR3 is 14 amino acids. Germline V gene lookup returns CDR1 MDHEN and CDR2 SYDVKM. The CDR3 region is CASSFMGQGYGYTF. CDR3 DNA sequence: TGTGCCAGCAGTTTTATGGGGCAGGGCTATGGCTACACCTTC.

The rearrangement links TRBV7-9 to TRBJ1-4; D ambiguous. This CDR3 spans 14 amino acids. CDR1 is SEHNR and CDR2 is FQNEAQ in the germline V gene (reference sequence). The germline V and J ends were trimmed by 1 base and 4 bases, with 7 bases remaining between them. DNA for the CDR3: TGTGCCAGCAGCTTAGGACATGGTAATGAAAAACTGTTTTTT. It translates to CASSLGHGNEKLFF.

The chain uses TRBV4-1 and TRBJ2-3, with D perhaps matching TRBD1 (5 bases). Germline CDR1 is MGHRA and CDR2 is YSYEKL. The CDR3 length is 16 residues. The V gene lost 1 base and the J gene lost 2 bases, with 13 bases spanning the gap. CDR3 coding DNA: TGCGCCAGCAGCCAAGGCGAAGGGGTCCCCACAGATACGCAGTATTTT. Residues: CASSQGEGVPTDTQYF.

The CDR3 spells CASRGTSLQETQYF. CDR3 sequence (DNA): TGTGCCAGCAGGGGGACTTCACTCCAAGAGACCCAGTACTTC. The gene calls are TRBV2 and TRBJ2-5, with D perhaps matching TRBD2 (6 bases). V was shortened by 6 bases and J by 1 base, with 12 bases between the two germline ends. Germline CDR1 and CDR2: SNHLY and FYNNEI. The CDR3 totals 14 residues.

The rearrangement links TRBV6-5 to TRBJ1-1; TRBD1 agrees at 8 bases. Looked up from germline, CDR1 is MNHEY and CDR2 is SVGAGI. CDR3 length equals 11 residues. V trimming: 7 bases; J trimming: 8 bases; junction bases outside the gene matches: 3. CDR3 sequence: CASKNRGEAFF. CDR3 DNA: TGTGCCAGCAAAAACAGGGGGGAAGCTTTCTTT.

The genes are TRBV7-3 and TRBJ2-1, with 9 positions matching TRBD2. This CDR3 spans 18 amino acids. The ends lost 0 bases at V and 6 bases at J; junction bases unmatched: 12. From germline, CDR1 is SGHTA and CDR2 FQGTGA. CDR3 in DNA: TGTGCCAGCAGCTTAACGGCGGGAGGGCCGGTTCGTCCCAATGAGCAGTTCTTC. The encoded protein is CASSLTAGGPVRPNEQFF.

The chain joins TRBV19 to TRBJ1-5; D gene unclear. V was cut by 3 bases and J by 3 bases, with 12 bases left in between. Germline CDR1 and CDR2: LNHDA and SQIVND (reference sequence). The CDR3 is made up of 15 amino acids. The CDR3 DNA follows: TGTGCCAGTAGTATGGAGATGTATGACAATCAGCCCCAGCATTTT. Translation gives CASSMEMYDNQPQHF.

The chain has TRBV6-1 and TRBJ1-6; D is undetermined. The V end was cut by 8 bases, the J end by 2 bases, with 7 bases between. The germline gives CDR1 MNHNS, CDR2 SASEGT. The CDR3 runs to 13 residues. The CDR3 loop is CASFSPYNSPLHF. Here the CDR3 DNA reads TGTGCCAGCTTTAGTCCCTATAATTCACCCCTCCACTTT.

This chain uses TRBV21-1 with TRBJ2-6; the DNA was not compared with TRBD2, the D call given in the table. TRBV21-1 is an annotated pseudogene. The CDR3 has 17 amino acids. The CDR3 loop reads CASTRPAGLGGANVLTF. CDR3 DNA sequence: TGTGCCAGCACGCGCCCGGCGGGACTTGGGGGGGCCAACGTCCTGACTTTC.

This chain joins TRBV27 and TRBJ2-7, with unresolved D. Germline values: CDR1 MNHEY, CDR2 SMNVEV (reference sequence). Trimming stripped 3 bases from V and 3 bases from J, with 15 bases between. The CDR3 sequence is 15 residues long. The CDR3 region has the DNA TGTGCCAGCAGTTTCAGTACCAGCGCATTCTACGAGCAGTACTTC. Protein sequence: CASSFSTSAFYEQYF.

In its sample, this clone was seen a few times. A read error may produce the germline difference seen at one junction end. V usage is TRBV7-9 and J usage is TRBJ2-5; D unclear. The J call is uncertain, as TRBJ2-7 better fits the DNA end. This CDR3 region has 12 residues. Per germline, CDR1 SEHNR and CDR2 FQNEAQ (reference sequence). The CDR3 DNA reads TGTTCCAGCAGCCCAACTATCTACGAGCAGTACTTC. Amino acid sequence: CSSSPTIYEQYF.

This clone was seen a single time. The chain combines TRBV21-1 with TRBJ2-7; whether TRBD2, the table's D call, matches the DNA was not checked. TRBV21-1 is a recognized pseudogene. The CDR3 spans 16 residues. The chain's CDR3 is CASSNPGCGPSYEQYF. CDR3 coding DNA: TGTGCCAGCAGCAACCCGGGTTGCGGGCCCTCCTACGAGCAGTACTTC.

V usage is TRBV19 and J usage is TRBJ2-2; TRBD2 matches at 9 bases. The CDR3 is 14 residues long. The J segment lost 6 bases and the V segment lost 9 bases, leaving 8 bases of the junction unmatched. Germline V gene lookup returns CDR1 LNHDA and CDR2 SQIVND (reference sequence). Here the CDR3 reads CASEAGGKSGELFF. The DNA of the CDR3 is TGTGCCAGCGAAGCGGGAGGAAAGTCCGGGGAGCTGTTTTTT.

In this sample, this clone turned up a few times. J is TRBJ2-5 and V is TRBV9; 8 bases align to TRBD1. The CDR3 contains 15 residues. The V segment lost 0 bases and the J segment 5 bases; nucleotides outside the gene matches: 6. CDR1 is SGDLS and CDR2 is YYNGEE in the germline V gene. The CDR3 DNA reads as TGTGCCAGCAGCGTAGAAACAGGGGGGAGTGAGACCCAGTACTTC. It specifies CASSVETGGSETQYF.

The V call is TRBV27, the J call TRBJ1-1; 7 bases map to TRBD1. This CDR3 is built from 16 residues. Germline assignment: CDR1 MNHEY and CDR2 SMNVEV (reference sequence). J gave up 1 base and V 5 bases, and 10 bases lay outside the gene matches. CDR3 protein: CASSADRALRNTEAFF. The CDR3 DNA sequence: TGTGCCAGCAGTGCTGACAGGGCTCTCAGGAACACTGAAGCTTTCTTT.

The V gene is TRBV6-1, the J gene TRBJ1-6; D might be TRBD1 (6 bases). Deletions cut 1 base from V and 0 bases from J, with 13 bases between. The CDR3 covers 18 residues. The germline CDR1 and CDR2 sequences are MNHNS and SASEGT. Written as DNA, the CDR3 is TGTGCCAGCAGTGAAGAAGGGGGTTGGAGCTCCTATAATTCACCCCTCCACTTT. Amino acids: CASSEEGGWSSYNSPLHF.

This clone was seen a handful of times. The J gene is TRBJ2-7, the V gene TRBV11-3; 8 nucleotides line up with TRBD1. J lost 2 bases, V lost 4 bases, and 7 bases had no gene match. There are 15 residues in the CDR3. The germline V gene encodes CDR1 SGHNT and CDR2 YENEEA. CDR3 sequence (DNA): TGTGCCAGCAGCTCTGGCCGGGACAGGACCTACGAGCAGTACTTC. This encodes CASSSGRDRTYEQYF.

This clone was observed a handful of times. The chain combines TRBV7-2 with TRBJ2-7; D is unclear. In germline, CDR1 is SGHTA, CDR2 FQGNSA. Trimming removed 1 base from V and 0 bases from J, with 7 bases in between. The CDR3 length is 14 residues. Here the CDR3 DNA reads TGTGCCAGCAGCTTAGAGAACGGCTCCTACGAGCAGTACTTC. It is translated as CASSLENGSYEQYF.

This clone was seen a handful of times. J is TRBJ2-7 and V is TRBV18; D possibly corresponds to TRBD1 (5 bases). CDR1 is KGHSH and CDR2 is LQKENI in the germline V gene. The CDR3 is made up of 13 amino acids. Between the trimmed V and J ends, which lost 3 bases and 7 bases, there was a span of 13 bases. The CDR3 loop is CASSPGHAWEQYF. The CDR3, as DNA: TGTGCCAGCTCACCCGGACACGCTTGGGAGCAGTACTTC.

J is TRBJ1-4 and V is TRBV27; TRBD1 matches 10 bases. Germline V CDR1 and CDR2: MNHEY, SMNVEV (reference sequence). The CDR3 sequence is 17 residues long. Unmatched junction bases numbered 7, after V lost 0 bases and J lost 6 bases. In DNA form, the CDR3 reads TGTGCCAGCAGTTTATCCCCCCCCGGGACAGGGGATGAAAAACTGTTTTTT. Protein sequence: CASSLSPPGTGDEKLFF.

The chain couples TRBV5-1 to TRBJ2-3; D gene ambiguous. The CDR3 extends over 13 amino acids. Trimming removed 5 bases from V and 0 bases from J, with 7 bases in between. The germline V gene has CDR1 SGHRS and CDR2 YFSETQ. CDR3 region: CASSDLSTDTQYF. The CDR3 nucleotides are TGCGCCAGCAGTGACTTGAGCACAGATACGCAGTATTTT.